The 15 T cell receptor beta chains below were found in one sample sequenced in a study of T cells in Graves' hyperthyroidism and ophthalmopathy. There were TCR beta CDR3 regions amplified from RNA transcripts. TCR CDR3 regions were first amplified by RT-PCR with HTBI primers. TCRdb used MiXCR to reprocess the multiplex PCR reads, holding one entry per CDR3 protein. The sample has about 96,000 distinct CDR3 sequences, over 50% seen once. Sequenced input: blood. Source of these receptors: a woman aged 40-49 years with Graves' hyperthyroidism.

This clonotype has ten or more counts. This chain links TRBV20-1 with TRBJ2-7; 9 nucleotides align to TRBD2. CDR3 size: 13 residues. Germline CDR1 and CDR2: DFQATT and SNEGSKA (reference sequence). Trimming cost V 5 bases and J 0 bases; bases outside gene matches: 2. The CDR3 here is CSARSGSSYEQYF. CDR3 nucleotide sequence: TGCAGTGCTCGTAGCGGGAGCTCCTACGAGCAGTACTTC.

This clonotype has at least ten counts. This CDR3 reads CASSPRGASSGANVLTF. The DNA for the CDR3 is TGCGCCAGCAGCCCACGGGGGGCTAGCTCTGGGGCCAACGTCCTGACTTTC. This chain connects TRBV4-1 to TRBJ2-6; maybe TRBD2 (7 bases). V was cut by 4 bases and J by 0 bases, with 13 bases left in between. The CDR3 sequence is 17 residues long. Germline V lookup: CDR1 MGHRA, CDR2 YSYEKL.

The chain joins TRBV15 to TRBJ1-1; D possibly corresponds to TRBD1 (6 bases). The CDR3 spans 17 residues. V was pared by 7 bases and J by 2 bases, with 23 bases between. From germline, CDR1 is LNHNV and CDR2 YYDKDF (reference sequence). The chain's CDR3 is CATTSDPRKGGNTEAFF. The CDR3 nucleotides read TGTGCCACCACCAGTGATCCCCGTAAAGGGGGAAACACTGAAGCTTTCTTT.

This clonotype was detected many times. This rearrangement joins TRBV24-1 to TRBJ2-5; 7 bases align to TRBD1. This CDR3 has 17 amino acids. CDR1 KGHDR and CDR2 SFDVKD come from the germline V gene. V was pared by 0 bases and J by 2 bases, with 8 bases of the junction left unmatched. CDR3: CATSDLPPGQPQETQYF. The DNA of the CDR3 is TGTGCCACCAGTGATTTGCCCCCGGGACAGCCACAAGAGACCCAGTACTTC.

In the case of this clonotype: No conserved phenylalanine or tryptophan ends this CDR3, so it is likely a read error. Because the CDR3's place on the DNA is in doubt, the DNA is left out and the CDR3 is given as listed by TCRdb. The genes are TRBV5-1 and TRBJ1-1; whether TRBD1, the table's D call, matches the DNA was not checked. The CDR3 length equals 8 residues, ends included. From germline, CDR1 is SGHRS and CDR2 YFSETQ. CDR3 amino acids: CASSFGQG.

The rearrangement links TRBV29-1 to TRBJ1-2, with 8 bases that match TRBD1. Germline lookup yields CDR1 SQVTM and CDR2 ANQGSEA. Germline trimming cut 5 bases from V and 10 bases from J; bases unmatched to any gene: 9. This CDR3 has 12 amino acids. CDR3 loop: CSVLGQGFDYTF. CDR3 coding DNA: TGCAGCGTTTTAGGACAGGGCTTCGACTACACCTTC.

Points on this clonotype: A much larger clone lies a single base off, so this may be a read error. V gene TRBV20-1 combines with J gene TRBJ2-7; 12 nucleotides align to TRBD2. CDR3 size: 15 residues. Germline V gives CDR1 DFQATT, CDR2 SNEGSKA (reference sequence). V lost 5 bases and J lost 0; bases outside the gene matches: 5. Here the CDR3 DNA reads TGCAGTGCTTCTCCGACTAGCGGGAGCTCCTACGAGCAGTACTTC. Translated: CSASPTSGSSYEQYF.

This clonotype appeared many times. The chain links TRBV12-3 or TRBV12-4 to TRBJ1-5; no reliable D call. The CDR3 covers 14 residues. Trimming left V 10 bases short and J 8 bases short, with 21 bases between. Here the CDR3 DNA reads TGTGCCACCGGTGGTAGAGCAGTTCGAGAGCCCCAGCATTTT. It yields the protein CATGGRAVREPQHF.

The V call is TRBV20-1, the J call TRBJ2-5; 10 bases agree with TRBD1. V shed 4 bases, J shed 5 bases, and the junction held 4 bases outside the gene matches. Germline V gene data show CDR1 as DFQATT and CDR2 as SNEGSKA (reference sequence). The CDR3 runs to 13 residues. CDR3: CSAKGQGDETQYF. CDR3 bases: TGCAGTGCTAAAGGACAGGGGGACGAGACCCAGTACTTC.

V gene TRBV20-1 combines with J gene TRBJ2-5; D may be TRBD1 (5 bases). CDR1 and CDR2 from the germline V gene are DFQATT and SNEGSKA (reference sequence). CDR3 size: 15 residues. With 5 bases removed from V and 2 bases from J, the gap between germline ends came to 18 bases. CDR3 protein: CSAFSPRVQQETQYF. CDR3 nucleotides: TGCAGTGCTTTTTCTCCCAGGGTCCAACAAGAGACCCAGTACTTC.

By sample share, this clonotype is medium-sized. The rearrangement joins TRBV29-1 to TRBJ2-3; no reliable D call. CDR3 length equals 12 residues. Germline V lookup: CDR1 SQVTM, CDR2 ANQGSEA. V dropped 8 bases and J dropped 4 bases, with 13 bases sitting between them. For the CDR3, the DNA is TGCAGCATAAAGATGGGGTCAGATACGCAGTATTTT. Its protein is CSIKMGSDTQYF.

The chain couples TRBV10-3 to TRBJ1-3; 7 bases agree with TRBD1. The CDR3 is 12 amino acids. Looked up from germline, CDR1 is ENHRY and CDR2 is SYGVKD. Trimming at V came to 4 bases and at J to 9 bases, leaving 3 bases not matched to a gene. The DNA for the CDR3 is TGTGCCATCAGTGGCGACAGGGCCACCATATATTTT. This codes for CAISGDRATIYF.

The chain uses TRBV20-1 and TRBJ1-5; the D is unclear. The V and J ends lost 6 bases and 11 bases respectively, with 20 bases between them. Germline CDR1 and CDR2: DFQATT and SNEGSKA (reference sequence). The CDR3 length is 13 residues. CDR3 nucleotide sequence: TGCAGTGCCTGGCGGGCGGGAGGTGAGACCCAGCATTTT. Its translation: CSAWRAGGETQHF.

This clonotype was counted at least ten times. The chain carries TRBV2 and TRBJ2-3; the D call may be TRBD1 or TRBD2 (5 bases each). Germline values: CDR1 SNHLY, CDR2 FYNNEI. The CDR3 is 13 amino acids. V was shortened by 11 bases and J by 1 base, with 13 bases between the two germline ends. In nucleotides, the CDR3 is TGTGCCGTATGGACGGGGCGCACAGATACGCAGTATTTT. This translates into CAVWTGRTDTQYF.

The V and J genes are TRBV5-1 and TRBJ2-5; D is ambiguous. V was clipped by 4 bases and J by 0 bases, with 4 bases between them. The CDR3 runs to 12 residues. The germline V gene has CDR1 SGHRS and CDR2 YFSETQ. The CDR3 sequence is CASSGDQETQYF. The CDR3 nucleotides read TGCGCCAGCAGCGGTGACCAAGAGACCCAGTACTTC.